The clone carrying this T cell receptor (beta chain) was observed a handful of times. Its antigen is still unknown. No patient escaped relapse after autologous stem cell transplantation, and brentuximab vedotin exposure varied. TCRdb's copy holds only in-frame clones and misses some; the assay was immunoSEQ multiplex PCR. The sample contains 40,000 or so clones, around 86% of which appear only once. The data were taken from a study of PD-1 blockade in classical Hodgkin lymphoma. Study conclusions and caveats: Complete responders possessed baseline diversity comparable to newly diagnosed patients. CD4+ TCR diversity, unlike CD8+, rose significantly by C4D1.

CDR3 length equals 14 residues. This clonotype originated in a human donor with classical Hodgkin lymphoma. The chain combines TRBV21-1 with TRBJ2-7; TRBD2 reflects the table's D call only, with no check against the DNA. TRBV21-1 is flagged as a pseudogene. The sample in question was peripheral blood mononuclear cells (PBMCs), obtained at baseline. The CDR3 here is CASSLSGGSYEQYF. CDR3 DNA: TGTGCCAGCAGCTTATCGGGAGGCTCCTACGAGCAGTACTTC.